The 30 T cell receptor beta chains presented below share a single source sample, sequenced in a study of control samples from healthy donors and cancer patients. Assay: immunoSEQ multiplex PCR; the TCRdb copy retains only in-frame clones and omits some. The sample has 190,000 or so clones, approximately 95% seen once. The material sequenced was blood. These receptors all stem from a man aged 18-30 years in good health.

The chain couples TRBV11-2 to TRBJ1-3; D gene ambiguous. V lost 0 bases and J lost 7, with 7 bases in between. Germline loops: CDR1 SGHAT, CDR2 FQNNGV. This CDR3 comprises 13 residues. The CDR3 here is CASSLDPGNTIYF. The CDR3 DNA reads TGTGCCAGCAGCTTAGACCCCGGGAACACCATATATTTT.

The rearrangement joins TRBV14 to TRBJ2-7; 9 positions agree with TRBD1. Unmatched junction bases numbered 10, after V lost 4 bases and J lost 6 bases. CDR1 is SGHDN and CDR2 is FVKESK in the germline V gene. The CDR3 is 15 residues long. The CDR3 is CASSPYRGRGSEQYF. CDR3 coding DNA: TGTGCCAGCAGCCCCTACAGGGGGCGCGGGTCCGAGCAGTACTTC.

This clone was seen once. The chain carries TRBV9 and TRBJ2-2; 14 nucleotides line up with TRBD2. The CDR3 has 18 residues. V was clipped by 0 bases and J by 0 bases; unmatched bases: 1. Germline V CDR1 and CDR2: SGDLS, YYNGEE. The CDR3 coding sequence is TGTGCCAGCAGCGTAGGACTAGCGGGGGGGCCGAACACCGGGGAGCTGTTTTTT. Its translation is CASSVGLAGGPNTGELFF.

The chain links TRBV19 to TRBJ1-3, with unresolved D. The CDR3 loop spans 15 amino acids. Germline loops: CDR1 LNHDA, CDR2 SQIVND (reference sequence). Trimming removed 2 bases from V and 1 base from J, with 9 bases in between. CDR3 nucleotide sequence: TGTGCCAGTAGTATAAAGGCCTTTTCTGGAAACACCATATATTTT. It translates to CASSIKAFSGNTIYF.

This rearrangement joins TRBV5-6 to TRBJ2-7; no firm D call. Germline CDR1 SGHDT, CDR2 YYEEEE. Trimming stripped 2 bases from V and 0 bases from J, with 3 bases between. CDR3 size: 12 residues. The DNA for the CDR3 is TGTGCCAGCAGCTTAAGCTCCTACGAGCAGTACTTC. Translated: CASSLSSYEQYF.

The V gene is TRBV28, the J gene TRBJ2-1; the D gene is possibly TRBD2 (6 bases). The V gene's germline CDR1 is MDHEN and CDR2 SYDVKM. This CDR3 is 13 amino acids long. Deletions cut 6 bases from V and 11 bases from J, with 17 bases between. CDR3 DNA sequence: TGTGCCAGCAGCGGAGTTACGCGGGGCCAGCAGTTCTTC. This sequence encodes CASSGVTRGQQFF.

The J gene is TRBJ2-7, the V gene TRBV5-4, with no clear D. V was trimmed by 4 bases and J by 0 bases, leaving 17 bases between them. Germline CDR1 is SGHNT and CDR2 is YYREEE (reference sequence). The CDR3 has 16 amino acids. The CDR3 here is CASSNGGAMGSYEQYF. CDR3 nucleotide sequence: TGTGCCAGCAGCAACGGTGGTGCGATGGGCTCCTACGAGCAGTACTTC.

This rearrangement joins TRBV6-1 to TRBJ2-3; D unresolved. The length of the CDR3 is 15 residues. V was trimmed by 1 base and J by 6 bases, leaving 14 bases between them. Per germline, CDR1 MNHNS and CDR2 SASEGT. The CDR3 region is CASSEEIGPPDTQYF. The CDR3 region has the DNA TGTGCCAGCAGTGAAGAAATCGGCCCCCCGGATACGCAGTATTTT.

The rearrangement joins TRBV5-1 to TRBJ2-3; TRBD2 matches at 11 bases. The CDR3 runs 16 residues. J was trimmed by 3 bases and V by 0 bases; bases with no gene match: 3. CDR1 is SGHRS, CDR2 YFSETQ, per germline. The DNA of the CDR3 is TGCGCCAGCAGCTTGGCGGGGACTAGCGGAACAGATACGCAGTATTTT. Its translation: CASSLAGTSGTDTQYF.

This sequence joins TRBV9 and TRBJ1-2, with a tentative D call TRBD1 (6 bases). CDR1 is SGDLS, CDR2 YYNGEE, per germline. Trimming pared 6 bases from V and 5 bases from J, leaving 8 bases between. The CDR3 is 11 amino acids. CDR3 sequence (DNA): TGTGCCAGCAAGGGGGTGTATGGCTACACCTTC. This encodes CASKGVYGYTF.

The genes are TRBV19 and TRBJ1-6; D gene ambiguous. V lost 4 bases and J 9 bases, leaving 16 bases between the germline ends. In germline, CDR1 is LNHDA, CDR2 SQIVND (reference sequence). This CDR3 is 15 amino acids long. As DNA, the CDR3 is TGTGCCAGTAGTAATTCCATGTCCGAGAGTTCACCCCTCCACTTT. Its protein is CASSNSMSESSPLHF.

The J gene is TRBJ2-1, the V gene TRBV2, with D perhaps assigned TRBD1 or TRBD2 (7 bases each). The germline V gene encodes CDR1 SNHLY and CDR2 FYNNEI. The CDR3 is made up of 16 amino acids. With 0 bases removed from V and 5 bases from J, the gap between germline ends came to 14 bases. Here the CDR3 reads CASSEAGAGGDNEQFF. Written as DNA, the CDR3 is TGTGCCAGCAGTGAAGCGGGGGCAGGGGGGGACAATGAGCAGTTCTTC. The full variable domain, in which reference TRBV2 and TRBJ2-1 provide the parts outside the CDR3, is EPEVTQTPSHQVTQMGQEVILRCVPISNHLYFYWYRQILGQKVEFLVSFYNNEISEKSEIFDDQFSVERPDGSNFTLKIRSTKLEDSAMYFCASSEAGAGGDNEQFFGPGTRLTVL.

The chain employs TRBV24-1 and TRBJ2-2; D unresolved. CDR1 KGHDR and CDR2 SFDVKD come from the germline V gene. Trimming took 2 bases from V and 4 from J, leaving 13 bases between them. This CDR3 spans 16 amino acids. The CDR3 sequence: CATSDWAAPSTGELFF. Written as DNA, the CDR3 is TGTGCCACCAGTGATTGGGCGGCACCGAGCACCGGGGAGCTGTTTTTT.

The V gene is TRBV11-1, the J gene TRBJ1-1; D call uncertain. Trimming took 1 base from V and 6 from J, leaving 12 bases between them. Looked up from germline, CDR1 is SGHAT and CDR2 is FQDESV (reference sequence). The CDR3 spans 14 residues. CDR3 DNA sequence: TGTGCCAGCAGCTTAGAACCTGGTAGGCCTGAAGCTTTCTTT. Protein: CASSLEPGRPEAFF.

The CDR3 spells CASSEALSWEQFF. The CDR3 nucleotides are TGTGCCAGCAGTGAAGCGCTTTCCTGGGAGCAGTTCTTC. The V call is TRBV2, the J call TRBJ2-1; D is uncertain. The germline V and J ends were trimmed by 0 bases and 10 bases, with 10 bases remaining between them. The CDR3 consists of 13 residues. Germline V CDR1 and CDR2: SNHLY, FYNNEI. Based on the CDR3 plus reference TRBV2 and TRBJ2-1, the full variable domain is EPEVTQTPSHQVTQMGQEVILRCVPISNHLYFYWYRQILGQKVEFLVSFYNNEISEKSEIFDDQFSVERPDGSNFTLKIRSTKLEDSAMYFCASSEALSWEQFFGPGTRLTVL.

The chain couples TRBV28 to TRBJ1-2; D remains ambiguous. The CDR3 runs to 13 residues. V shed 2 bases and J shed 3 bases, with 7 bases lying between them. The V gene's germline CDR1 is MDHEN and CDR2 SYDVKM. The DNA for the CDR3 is TGTGCCAGCAGTTTAGCACAGTACTATGGCTACACCTTC. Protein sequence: CASSLAQYYGYTF.

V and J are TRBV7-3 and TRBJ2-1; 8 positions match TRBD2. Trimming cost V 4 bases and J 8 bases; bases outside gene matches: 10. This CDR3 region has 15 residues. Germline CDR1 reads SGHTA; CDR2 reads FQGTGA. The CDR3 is CASSSTGLDYDEQFF. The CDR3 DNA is TGTGCCAGCAGCTCAACGGGACTAGATTACGATGAGCAGTTCTTC.

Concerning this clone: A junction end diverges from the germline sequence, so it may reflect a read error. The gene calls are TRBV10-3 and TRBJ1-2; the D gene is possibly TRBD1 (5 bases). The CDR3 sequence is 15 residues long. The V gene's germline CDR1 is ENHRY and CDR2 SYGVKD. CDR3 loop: CAISESGGKSYRYTF. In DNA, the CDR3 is TGTGCCATCAGTGAGTCGGGGGGGAAAAGCTATCGCTACACCTTC.

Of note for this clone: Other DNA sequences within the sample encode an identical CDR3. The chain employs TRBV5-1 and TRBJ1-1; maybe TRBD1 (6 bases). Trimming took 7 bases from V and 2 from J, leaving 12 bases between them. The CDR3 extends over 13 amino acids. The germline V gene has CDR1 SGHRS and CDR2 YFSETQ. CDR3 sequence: CASGGQTNTEAFF. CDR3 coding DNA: TGCGCCAGCGGAGGACAGACAAACACTGAAGCTTTCTTT.

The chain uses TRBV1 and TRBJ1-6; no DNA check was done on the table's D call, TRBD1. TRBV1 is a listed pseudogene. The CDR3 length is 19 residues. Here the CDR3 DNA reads TGCACCAGCAGCCGCCCCCTACCTCCCGGGACAGGGTCATTTTCACCCCTCCACTTT. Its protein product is CTSSRPLPPGTGSFSPLHF.

The CDR3 is CASSWGDRGFEQYF. CDR3 nucleotide sequence: TGCGCCAGCAGCTGGGGGGACAGGGGTTTCGAGCAGTACTTC. The rearrangement uses TRBV5-1 and TRBJ2-7; 10 bases are a match to TRBD1. Trimming cost V 3 bases and J 6 bases; bases outside gene matches: 6. Per the germline V gene, CDR1 is SGHRS and CDR2 is YFSETQ. This CDR3 spans 14 amino acids.

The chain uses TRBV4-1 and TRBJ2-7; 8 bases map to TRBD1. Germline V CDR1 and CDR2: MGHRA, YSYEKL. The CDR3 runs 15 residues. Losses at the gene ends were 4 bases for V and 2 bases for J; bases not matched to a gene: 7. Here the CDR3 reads CASSPADRATYEQYF. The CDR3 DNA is TGCGCCAGCAGCCCGGCGGACAGGGCTACCTACGAGCAGTACTTC.

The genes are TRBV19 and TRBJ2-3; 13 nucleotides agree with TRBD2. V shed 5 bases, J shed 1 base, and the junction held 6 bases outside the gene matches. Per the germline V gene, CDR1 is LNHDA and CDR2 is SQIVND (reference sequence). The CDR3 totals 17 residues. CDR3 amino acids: CASSLSGLAGGTDTQYF. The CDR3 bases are TGTGCCAGTAGTCTTTCAGGACTAGCGGGGGGCACAGATACGCAGTATTTT.

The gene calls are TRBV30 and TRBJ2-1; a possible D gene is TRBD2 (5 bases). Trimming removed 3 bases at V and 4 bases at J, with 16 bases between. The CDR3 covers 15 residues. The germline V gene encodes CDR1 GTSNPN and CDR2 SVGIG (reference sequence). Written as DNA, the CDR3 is TGTGCCTGGAGACGGGGAGCATTGACATACAATGAGCAGTTCTTC. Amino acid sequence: CAWRRGALTYNEQFF.

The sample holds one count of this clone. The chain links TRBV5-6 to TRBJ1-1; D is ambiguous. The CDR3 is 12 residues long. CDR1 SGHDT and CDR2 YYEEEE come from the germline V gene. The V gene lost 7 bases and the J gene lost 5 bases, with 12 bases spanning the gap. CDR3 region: CASGQGQTEAFF. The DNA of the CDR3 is TGTGCCAGCGGCCAAGGCCAAACTGAAGCTTTCTTT. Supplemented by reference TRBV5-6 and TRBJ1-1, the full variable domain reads DAGVTQSPTHLIKTRGQQVTLRCSPKSGHDTVSWYQQALGQGPQFIFQYYEEEERQRGNFPDRFSGHQFPNYSSELNVNALLLGDSALYLCASGQGQTEAFFGQGTRLTVV.

CDR3 sequence: CASSLAQGSPSWETQYF. CDR3 sequence (DNA): TGTGCCAGCAGCTTAGCACAGGGGTCCCCGAGTTGGGAGACCCAGTACTTC. V and J are TRBV13 and TRBJ2-5; TRBD1 matches 7 bases. CDR1 PRHDT and CDR2 FYEKMQ come from the germline V gene (reference sequence). This CDR3 region has 17 residues. V was pared by 1 base and J by 5 bases, with 13 bases of the junction left unmatched.

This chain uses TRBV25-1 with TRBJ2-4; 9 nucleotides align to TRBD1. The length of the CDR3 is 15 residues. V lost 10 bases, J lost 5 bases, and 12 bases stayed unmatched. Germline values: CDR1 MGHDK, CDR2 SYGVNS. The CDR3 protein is CATSRLDRGENIQYF. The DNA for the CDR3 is TGTGCCACCTCGCGGCTCGACAGGGGGGAAAACATTCAGTACTTC.

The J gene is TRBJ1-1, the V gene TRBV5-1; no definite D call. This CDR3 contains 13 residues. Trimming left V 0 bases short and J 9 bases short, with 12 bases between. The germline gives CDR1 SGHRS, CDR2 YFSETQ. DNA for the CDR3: TGCGCCAGCAGCTTGGTAGCCCAGCGGCAAGCTTTCTTT. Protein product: CASSLVAQRQAFF.

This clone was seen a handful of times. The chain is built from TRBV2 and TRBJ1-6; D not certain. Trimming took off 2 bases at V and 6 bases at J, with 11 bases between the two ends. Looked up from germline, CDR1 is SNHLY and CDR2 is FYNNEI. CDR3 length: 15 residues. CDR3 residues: CASSENRAANSPLHF. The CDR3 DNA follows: TGTGCCAGCAGTGAAAACCGGGCAGCTAATTCACCCCTCCACTTT.

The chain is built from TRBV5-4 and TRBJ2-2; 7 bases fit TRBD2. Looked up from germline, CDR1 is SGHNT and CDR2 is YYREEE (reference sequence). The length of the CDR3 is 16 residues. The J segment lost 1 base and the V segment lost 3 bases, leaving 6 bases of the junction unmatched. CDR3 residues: CASSSGGERNTGELFF. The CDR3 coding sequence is TGTGCCAGCAGCTCTGGGGGGGAGAGGAACACCGGGGAGCTGTTTTTT.